This T cell receptor beta chain was recorded in a study of T cell repertoires in cytomegalovirus infection. General observations from the study: It was HLA-C-restricted CMV-specific TCR beta clonotypes that dominated the response ex vivo.

MiXCR, run by TCRdb on the reads, gives a single entry per CDR3 protein. In the table there are around 630,000 distinct CDR3 sequences, 20% to 25% of which are singletons. This clonotype has ten or more counts. The antigen remains unidentified. With V trimmed by 7 bases and J by 4 bases, 4 bases remained unmatched. The CDR3 runs to 13 residues. The sample consisted of CD8+ T cells from PBMCs. The chain couples TRBV12-3 or TRBV12-4 to TRBJ1-2; TRBD1 matches 9 bases. The clonotype originates from a human donor in good health (CMV status not recorded). Some clones in this sample may be carry-over from other donors' samples. CDR3 nucleotide sequence: TGTGCCAGCAACAGGGGGCAGGTCTATGGCTACACCTTC. Translation: CASNRGQVYGYTF.